This T cell receptor beta chain came from a study of shared T cell receptors in the human thymus (dated by TCRdb to the early 2020s). In the study overall: The study examined how the human thymus generates shared, self-reactive T-cell receptor alpha chains.

Notes on this clone: No cognate antigen has been identified for it. No qualities accompany the bases; no much larger clone lies one base away.

Trimming costs V 0 bases and J 0 bases, and their ends lie 13 bases apart. The CDR3 contains 17 residues, cysteine and phenylalanine counted. Of all the DNA, just the CDR3 is kept, 51 bases in frame from base 1. CDR1 SGHTA and CDR2 FQGNSA were looked up in the germline V gene. The library was produced with the immunoSEQ multiplex PCR assay. The source is immuneACCESS, and TCRdb retained only in-frame sequences with V and J called. Part of the clones is not carried over; for the studies checked, unresolved V genes explain less than half of this, and the remainder is unexplained. The sample contains about 710,000 clones, around 87% of them found a single time. Under 0.01% of the sample is held by the ten biggest clonotypes. The same sample was also studied in work on human thymus T cells. As the second paper documents: The donors were immunologically healthy infants in Finland who had open corrective cardiac surgery for congenital heart defects. Thymus tissue was obtained as surgical resects removed during corrective cardiac surgery. Biased V and J gene segment usage appeared to be present in both thymic and peripheral blood repertoires. According to the related research, thymic TCR repertoires were highly overlapping among unrelated individuals. The study characterized TCR alpha and beta repertoires from under 10 infant thymus samples and four related peripheral blood samples. Donor ages ranging from about 7 to 250 days were recorded, and roughly six male and two female infants were included in the cohort. Thymocytes were freed from the tissue by mechanical means and kept at -70 degrees C as pellets of roughly 10-32 million cells. A QIAsymphony instrument was used to extract genomic DNA from the frozen cell pellets. TCRB and TCRAD loci were amplified from a standardized quantity of quality-controlled genomic DNA using the immunoSEQ multiplex PCR assay. The V(D)J region was spanned by amplicons of a length sufficient to cover the CDR3 and to identify V and J genes. The commercial immunoSEQ service was used to sequence amplicons on an Illumina platform. Corrections for primer bias and sequencing errors followed previously described methods, while TCRAD and TCRB definitions were based on the IMGT database. Repertoires were analysed with immunoSEQ Analyzer 3.0 and VDJTools, covering basic statistics, V/J segment usage, diversity estimates, rarefaction and pairwise overlap. Diversity was estimated with Chao1, ChaoE, Efron-Thisted, Shannon and inverse Simpson indices, and also on datasets down-sampled to the smallest sample. For repertoire overlap, CDR3 nucleotide sequence, V gene and J gene had to match strictly, and clustering was done by Jaccard-based multidimensional scaling. On average, thymus samples gave roughly 800,000 unique TCRB clonotypes, whereas blood samples gave roughly 80,000.

This chain is built from TRBV7-2 and TRBJ2-3, with no confident D gene call. This sequence originates from a boy younger than two with a congenital heart defect. Donor details come from another sample of the same person, matched by shared clones. The sequencing input was thymocytes. The nucleotides are TGTGCCAGCAGCTTAGCAGGTGGCGGAGCTAGCACAGATACGCAGTATTTT. Translated, it reads CASSLAGGGASTDTQYF.